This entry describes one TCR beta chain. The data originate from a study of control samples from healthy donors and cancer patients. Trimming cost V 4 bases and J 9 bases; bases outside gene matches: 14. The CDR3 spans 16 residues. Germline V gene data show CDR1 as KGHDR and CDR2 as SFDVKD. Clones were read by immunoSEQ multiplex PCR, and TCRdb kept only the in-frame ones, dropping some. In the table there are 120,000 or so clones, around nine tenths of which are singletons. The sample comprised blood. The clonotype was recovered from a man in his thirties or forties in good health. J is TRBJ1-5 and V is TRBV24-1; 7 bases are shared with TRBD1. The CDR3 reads CATSDPWDRERTPQHF. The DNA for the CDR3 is TGTGCCACCAGTGACCCGTGGGACAGAGAAAGGACGCCCCAGCATTTT.